This TCR beta chain emerged from a study of Ad26.COV2.S vaccination and SARS-CoV-2 variants. Profiled with immunoSEQ multiplex PCR; TCRdb holds only in-frame clones, not every one. The sample has approximately 150,000 clones, roughly 85% seen once. V lost 6 bases to trimming and J lost 0 bases, with 8 bases between them. The CDR3 consists of 13 residues. CDR1 is MDHEN and CDR2 is SYDVKM in the germline V gene. The V gene is TRBV28, the J gene TRBJ1-1; D unclear. This clonotype was sampled from a human donor who had recovered from COVID-19. The input for sequencing was peripheral blood, taken after recovery from COVID-19. In nucleotides, the CDR3 is TGTGCCAGCAGCAGCAGCCTGAACACTGAAGCTTTCTTT. It codes for CASSSSLNTEAFF.